The entry below describes one T cell receptor (beta chain). The antigen is not known. This entry belongs to a study of CD8 T cells in ankylosing spondylitis. The CDR3 consists of 17 residues. With 7 bases clipped from V and 7 bases from J, the junction kept 16 bases outside the gene matches. The germline V gene has CDR1 SNHLY and CDR2 FYNNEI. General study results and limits: Earlier work had already found some motif variants in reactive arthritis synovial fluid and blood. What seemed typical of ankylosing spondylitis blood was a TCR beta motif built from eight highly homologous variants. From matched ankylosing spondylitis synovial fluid, disease-linked clones were reportedly recovered at significantly enriched levels.

Each TCR beta library was made by quantitative 5'-RACE that incorporated molecular barcodes. One entry per CDR3 protein results from TCRdb running MiXCR on the 5' RACE reads. Of more than 400,000 distinct CDR3 sequences in the sample, roughly 5.2% were seen once. The chain combines TRBV2 with TRBJ2-2, with TRBD1 identical over 9 bases. The sequenced sample was blood, either unsorted or a sorted T cell fraction (not recorded which). The receptor comes from a male donor with ankylosing spondylitis. In DNA form, the CDR3 reads TGTGCCAGCACTTGGGTCAGGGACAGGGCTTTGATCGGGGAGCTGTTTTTT. As protein: CASTWVRDRALIGELFF.